The 31 T cell receptor beta chains reported below all come from one sample, sequenced in a study of CD4 T cells in relation to SARS-CoV-2 and coronaviruses. Clones were sequenced by immunoSEQ multiplex PCR, and TCRdb holds only the in-frame ones, with some missing. This table holds 30,000 to 45,000 clones, 88% found once. The sequencing sample was made of memory CD4+ T cells from PBMCs. The receptors originated from an adult with COVID-19.

The CDR3 region is CASSFDSRETQYF. DNA of the CDR3: TGTGCCAGCAGTTTTGATAGTAGGGAGACCCAGTACTTC. The chain combines TRBV12-3 or TRBV12-4 with TRBJ2-5; D not certain. Deletions cut 3 bases from V and 5 bases from J, with 10 bases between. This CDR3 is built from 13 residues.

The chain has TRBV6-2 or TRBV6-3 and TRBJ1-1; D remains unclear. Per the germline V gene, CDR1 is MNHEY and CDR2 is SVGEGT. The CDR3 loop spans 14 amino acids. Trimming took off 2 bases at V and 4 bases at J, with 11 bases between the two ends. CDR3 region: CASSYRGKVTEAFF. CDR3 nucleotides: TGTGCCAGCAGTTACCGAGGGAAAGTCACTGAAGCTTTCTTT.

This clone occurred once. This chain uses TRBV7-6 with TRBJ2-7; 11 bases map to TRBD1. CDR3 size: 16 residues. Trimming took 5 bases from V and 4 from J; bases not matched to a gene: 10. Looked up from germline, CDR1 is SGHVS and CDR2 is FNYEAQ. This CDR3 reads CASSPSRGQGGYEQYF. CDR3 sequence (DNA): TGTGCCAGCAGCCCTAGTCGGGGACAGGGGGGTTACGAGCAGTACTTC.

This chain links TRBV6-5 with TRBJ2-1; tentatively, D is TRBD2 (5 bases). Looked up from germline, CDR1 is MNHEY and CDR2 is SVGAGI. The V end lost 2 bases, the J end lost 4 bases, and 9 bases lay between the germline ends. The CDR3 consists of 14 residues. In nucleotides, the CDR3 is TGTGCCAGCAGTTACGCCGGGGTTTACAATGAGCAGTTCTTC. Translation: CASSYAGVYNEQFF.

The chain links TRBV25-1 to TRBJ1-6, with D possibly TRBD1 on 6 matching bases. The CDR3 length is 15 residues. From germline, CDR1 is MGHDK and CDR2 SYGVNS. The V end was cut by 5 bases, the J end by 6 bases, with 14 bases between. In nucleotides, the CDR3 is TGTGCCAGCAGTCATCGGGGGCGGCCTAATTCACCCCTCCACTTT. It codes for CASSHRGRPNSPLHF.

This clone was counted only a few times. The J gene is TRBJ1-6, the V gene TRBV27; tentative D call: TRBD1 (5 bases). The CDR3 spans 15 residues. V was clipped by 6 bases and J by 5 bases, with 14 bases between them. The germline CDR1 and CDR2 sequences are MNHEY and SMNVEV (reference sequence). This CDR3 is CASSPGRANNSPLHF. CDR3 DNA sequence: TGTGCCAGCAGCCCGGGACGGGCTAATAATTCACCCCTCCACTTT.

This clone was counted only a few times. In DNA, the CDR3 is TGTGCCAGCAGTGAATCAGCACCTACCGAGCAGTACTTC. Its translation is CASSESAPTEQYF. This chain uses TRBV2 with TRBJ2-7; D gene unclear. Germline values: CDR1 SNHLY, CDR2 FYNNEI. The V end was cut by 2 bases, the J end by 6 bases, with 11 bases between. CDR3 length: 13 residues.

The chain combines TRBV19 with TRBJ1-4, with a weak D call TRBD1 (5 bases). The CDR3 extends over 14 amino acids. CDR1 LNHDA and CDR2 SQIVND come from the germline V gene (reference sequence). Deletions cut 5 bases from V and 8 bases from J, with 15 bases between. Here the CDR3 DNA reads TGTGCCAGTAGTCTCCGGGACGTCAAGGAAAAACTGTTTTTT. Amino acid sequence: CASSLRDVKEKLFF. Combining the CDR3 with reference TRBV19 and TRBJ1-4 gives the whole variable domain DGGITQSPKYLFRKEGQNVTLSCEQNLNHDAMYWYRQDPGQGLRLIYYSQIVNDFQKGDIAEGYSVSREKKESFPLTVTSAQKNPTAFYLCASSLRDVKEKLFFGSGTQLSVL.

This chain joins TRBV2 and TRBJ2-1; D unclear. Germline V gene sequence: CDR1 SNHLY, CDR2 FYNNEI. The CDR3 contains 10 residues. V was clipped by 4 bases and J by 6 bases, with 1 base between them. Here the CDR3 DNA reads TGTGCCAGCAGTGTCAATGAGCAGTTCTTC. As protein: CASSVNEQFF.

CDR3 region: CASSTGRGTGELFF. The CDR3 bases are TGTGCCAGCAGTACAGGGCGGGGGACCGGGGAGCTGTTTTTT. The gene calls are TRBV2 and TRBJ2-2, with D perhaps TRBD2 (7 bases). Trimming stripped 5 bases from V and 5 bases from J, with 12 bases between. This CDR3 region has 14 residues. From germline, CDR1 is SNHLY and CDR2 FYNNEI.

The CDR3 nucleotides read TGTGCCAGCAGTACCGACACCTATGGCTACACCTTC. It translates to CASSTDTYGYTF. J is TRBJ1-2 and V is TRBV2; D gene unclear. CDR1 SNHLY and CDR2 FYNNEI come from the germline V gene. The CDR3 totals 12 residues. The V gene lost 5 bases and the J gene lost 4 bases, with 8 bases spanning the gap.

The CDR3 loop reads CASSASPGVSNQPQHF. DNA of the CDR3: TGTGCCAGTAGTGCATCCCCGGGGGTGAGCAATCAGCCCCAGCATTTT. This chain uses TRBV19 with TRBJ1-5, with D perhaps TRBD1 (5 bases). The CDR3 has 16 amino acids. Germline lookup yields CDR1 LNHDA and CDR2 SQIVND (reference sequence). The V gene lost 5 bases and the J gene lost 1 base, with 15 bases spanning the gap.

The chain recombines TRBV7-2 with TRBJ1-2; no firm D call. With 8 bases removed from V and 2 bases from J, the gap between germline ends came to 15 bases. CDR1 SGHTA and CDR2 FQGNSA come from the germline V gene. This CDR3 has 14 residues. Here the CDR3 DNA reads TGTGCCAGCGGCGCGGTCGGCAGAAACTATGGCTACACCTTC. Amino acids: CASGAVGRNYGYTF. Together with reference TRBV7-2 and TRBJ1-2, the CDR3 gives the full variable domain: GAGVSQSPSNKVTEKGKDVELRCDPISGHTALYWYRQSLGQGLEFLIYFQGNSAPDKSGLPSDRFSAERTGGSVSTLTIQRTQQEDSAVYLCASGAVGRNYGYTFGSGTRLTVV.

V is TRBV7-2 and J is TRBJ2-5; 9 bases line up with TRBD1. The V and J ends lost 5 bases and 10 bases, in that order; junction bases with no gene match: 8. CDR1 and CDR2 (germline): SGHTA, FQGNSA. The CDR3 loop spans 13 amino acids. The CDR3 is CASSPGTGSGQYF. DNA of the CDR3: TGTGCCAGCAGCCCAGGGACAGGGAGCGGCCAGTACTTC. Full variable domain (missing parts from reference TRBV7-2 and TRBJ2-5): GAGVSQSPSNKVTEKGKDVELRCDPISGHTALYWYRQSLGQGLEFLIYFQGNSAPDKSGLPSDRFSAERTGGSVSTLTIQRTQQEDSAVYLCASSPGTGSGQYFGPGTRLLVL.

This clone was picked up one time. The rearrangement links TRBV29-1 to TRBJ2-2; 8 nucleotides match TRBD1. The length of the CDR3 is 14 residues. The V and J ends lost 5 bases and 1 base, in that order; junction bases with no gene match: 3. Germline lookup yields CDR1 SQVTM and CDR2 ANQGSEA. The CDR3 DNA follows: TGCAGCGTTTTTGGGACAGGGAACACCGGGGAGCTGTTTTTT. The encoded protein is CSVFGTGNTGELFF.

This chain joins TRBV2 and TRBJ1-4; D perhaps matches TRBD1 (5 bases). There are 11 residues in the CDR3. V was pared by 6 bases and J by 14 bases, with 13 bases between. Germline assignment: CDR1 SNHLY and CDR2 FYNNEI. CDR3 in amino acids: CASRAGTPLFF. CDR3 in DNA: TGTGCCAGCAGAGCCGGGACCCCCCTGTTTTTT.

The DNA of the CDR3 is TGTGCCAGCAGTTACTTGGGGACAGGCTCCTACGAGCAGTACTTC. Translation gives CASSYLGTGSYEQYF. This sequence joins TRBV6-2 or TRBV6-3 and TRBJ2-7, with TRBD1 matching over 8 bases. CDR1 and CDR2 (germline): MNHEY, SVGEGT. V shed 1 base and J 0 bases; nucleotides not matched to a gene: 2. CDR3 length: 15 amino acids.

The chain combines TRBV7-2 with TRBJ2-5; 8 positions agree with TRBD1. With 4 bases clipped from V and 4 bases from J, the junction kept 5 bases outside the gene matches. Germline V gene sequence: CDR1 SGHTA, CDR2 FQGNSA. The CDR3 covers 14 residues. The CDR3 DNA follows: TGTGCCAGCAGCTCCCCGCAGGGGGCAGAGACCCAGTACTTC. This sequence encodes CASSSPQGAETQYF.

This clone was observed once. The CDR3 sequence is CAWGNQPNPNYEQYF. In DNA form, the CDR3 reads TGTGCCTGGGGGAACCAACCCAATCCTAACTACGAGCAGTACTTC. V and J are TRBV30 and TRBJ2-7, with D unresolved. V dropped 5 bases and J dropped 3 bases, with 20 bases sitting between them. Germline loops: CDR1 GTSNPN, CDR2 SVGIG (reference sequence). CDR3 length equals 15 residues.

This rearrangement joins TRBV6-5 to TRBJ2-2; D remains unclear. CDR3 length equals 12 residues. Per germline, CDR1 MNHEY and CDR2 SVGAGI. With 6 bases removed from V and 6 bases from J, the gap between germline ends came to 8 bases. In DNA form, the CDR3 reads TGTGCCAGCAGGGACCCGCCCGGGGAGCTGTTTTTT. Translating gives CASRDPPGELFF.

This chain joins TRBV13 and TRBJ2-4, with D perhaps TRBD1 (5 bases). The germline V gene encodes CDR1 PRHDT and CDR2 FYEKMQ (reference sequence). Trimming left V 6 bases short and J 0 bases short, with 9 bases between. The CDR3 length is 14 residues. CDR3 coding DNA: TGTGCCAGCAGGATCCAGGGAGCCAAAAACATTCAGTACTTC. It codes for CASRIQGAKNIQYF.

This clone was observed a single time. This chain links TRBV5-7 with TRBJ1-1; perhaps TRBD1 as D (6 bases). TRBV5-7 has ORF status, its function being uncertain. The germline V and J ends were trimmed by 3 bases and 0 bases, with 9 bases remaining between them. This CDR3 is 14 amino acids long. The CDR3 coding sequence is TGTGCCAGCAGCTCCGGGACAATGAACACTGAAGCTTTCTTT. This encodes CASSSGTMNTEAFF.

The V gene is TRBV27, the J gene TRBJ1-5; 8 nucleotides align to TRBD1. Trimming removed 6 bases from V and 4 bases from J; junction bases left unmatched: 11. The germline CDR1 and CDR2 sequences are MNHEY and SMNVEV (reference sequence). The CDR3 has 16 residues. CDR3 region: CASRTGKDRVNQPQHF. CDR3 bases: TGTGCCAGCAGGACCGGAAAGGACAGGGTGAATCAGCCCCAGCATTTT.

The CDR3 reads CASSSMGQVNTEAFF. CDR3 nucleotides: TGCGCCAGCAGTTCCATGGGACAGGTGAACACTGAAGCTTTCTTT. The chain is built from TRBV5-1 and TRBJ1-1; 8 nucleotides agree with TRBD1. J gave up 0 bases and V 5 bases, and 6 bases lay outside the gene matches. This CDR3 region has 15 residues. The germline V gene encodes CDR1 SGHRS and CDR2 YFSETQ.

The rearrangement joins TRBV6-6 to TRBJ1-1; no clear D. This CDR3 spans 13 amino acids. V lost 0 bases and J lost 3, with 5 bases in between. The germline V gene encodes CDR1 MNHNY and CDR2 SVGAGI (reference sequence). The CDR3 here is CASSYSSDTEAFF. As DNA, the CDR3 is TGTGCCAGCAGTTACTCTTCGGACACTGAAGCTTTCTTT.

This clone was counted a single time. This sequence joins TRBV28 and TRBJ2-3, with D possibly being TRBD1 (5 bases). Looked up from germline, CDR1 is MDHEN and CDR2 is SYDVKM. The CDR3 spans 17 residues. Trimming pared 4 bases from V and 2 bases from J, leaving 19 bases between. The CDR3 sequence: CASSSQRQTLHTDTQYF. The CDR3 DNA reads as TGTGCCAGCAGTTCACAAAGACAGACCCTTCACACAGATACGCAGTATTTT.

The gene calls are TRBV12-3 or TRBV12-4 and TRBJ2-7, with TRBD1 matching over 7 bases. V trimming: 4 bases; J trimming: 3 bases; junction bases outside the gene matches: 3. This CDR3 has 13 residues. The CDR3 DNA reads TGTGCCAGCAGTTATACAGGGGTCTACGAGCAGTACTTC. Protein sequence: CASSYTGVYEQYF.

This chain joins TRBV12-3 or TRBV12-4 and TRBJ2-1; D uncertain. This CDR3 region has 13 residues. V shed 6 bases and J shed 3 bases, with 9 bases lying between them. This CDR3 reads CASRSRLYNEQFF. In DNA, the CDR3 is TGTGCCAGCAGGTCCCGTCTCTACAATGAGCAGTTCTTC.

The chain joins TRBV2 to TRBJ1-4; D remains ambiguous. The V end was cut by 1 base, the J end by 7 bases, with 4 bases between. The CDR3 length is 12 residues. The germline gives CDR1 SNHLY, CDR2 FYNNEI. The CDR3 nucleotides read TGTGCCAGCAGTGAAGGGCCTGAAAAACTGTTTTTT. It codes for CASSEGPEKLFF.

V and J are TRBV9 and TRBJ1-5; 7 bases map to TRBD1. Germline V gives CDR1 SGDLS, CDR2 YYNGEE. This CDR3 comprises 18 residues. V was pared by 3 bases and J by 0 bases, with 12 bases of the junction left unmatched. The CDR3 reads CASSAPSGQNYSNQPQHF. CDR3 DNA: TGTGCCAGCAGCGCCCCGTCGGGACAGAACTATAGCAATCAGCCCCAGCATTTT.

The chain employs TRBV27 and TRBJ2-1; no firm D call. Trimming shortened V by 3 bases and J by 2 bases, and 11 bases separated the two germline ends. Looked up from germline, CDR1 is MNHEY and CDR2 is SMNVEV (reference sequence). The length of the CDR3 is 15 residues. The CDR3 loop reads CASSFRVGTYNEQFF. For the CDR3, the DNA is TGTGCCAGCAGTTTTAGAGTGGGGACCTACAATGAGCAGTTCTTC.